This T cell receptor (beta chain) was captured in a study of blood T cell repertoires in COVID-19. Enrolment of Seattle patients took place during active infection, and they were followed longitudinally. In the study's own analysis: Nucleated cell counts were estimated from reference gene primer amplification. Sequencing was performed with immunoSEQ multiplex PCR; in TCRdb, only in-frame clones are kept and a portion is missing. V and J calls and clone size are given by that table; D and trimming were obtained from the DNA. The sample lists approximately 270,000 clones; 65% to 85% were seen once. Germline V gives CDR1 ENHRY, CDR2 SYGVKD. V lost 4 bases to trimming and J lost 3 bases, with 7 bases between them. The CDR3 consists of 12 residues.

The TCR was taken from a person aged 70 to 85 with COVID-19, enrolled during active disease. The chain recombines TRBV10-3 with TRBJ2-7, with a tentative D call TRBD1 (6 bases). Sample: peripheral blood. CDR3 DNA sequence: TGTGCCATCAGTGTACAGGGCTACGAGCAGTACTTC. This encodes CAISVQGYEQYF.